This TCR beta chain appears in the sequencing data of a study of blood T cell repertoires in COVID-19. The overall study: Specimens from acute and convalescent COVID-19 originated in the United States, Italy and Spain.

TCRdb's copy holds only in-frame clones and misses some; the assay was immunoSEQ multiplex PCR. The data contain around 100,000 clones, 86% of them singletons. V lost 5 bases and J lost 2; bases outside the gene matches: 3. The CDR3 contains 14 residues. Germline V gene data show CDR1 as SGHTA and CDR2 as FQGNSA. This TCR was recovered from a man older than 75 with acute or convalescent COVID-19. The rearrangement joins TRBV7-2 to TRBJ1-2, with TRBD1 identical over 9 bases. The specimen was peripheral blood. In DNA form, the CDR3 reads TGTGCCAGCAGCCCCGGACAGGGGAACTATGGCTACACCTTC. It is translated as CASSPGQGNYGYTF. Drawing the rest from reference TRBV7-2 and TRBJ1-2, the complete variable domain is GAGVSQSPSNKVTEKGKDVELRCDPISGHTALYWYRQSLGQGLEFLIYFQGNSAPDKSGLPSDRFSAERTGGSVSTLTIQRTQQEDSAVYLCASSPGQGNYGYTFGSGTRLTVV.